What follows are 11 T cell receptor beta chains derived from one specimen sequenced in a study of OX40 agonist ivuxolimab in advanced cancers. This table comes from immunoSEQ multiplex PCR, and its TCRdb copy is limited to in-frame clones, with some not included. This table holds about 67,000 clones, 80% to 90% found once. Source: CD4+ or CD8+ T cells sorted from blood, taken in a trial of the OX40 agonist ivuxolimab. The receptors were sampled from an adult with an advanced solid tumor such as melanoma, head and neck, liver or kidney cancer.

This chain uses TRBV11-2 with TRBJ1-1, with a possible D match to TRBD1 (6 bases). This CDR3 is 15 amino acids long. Trimming took 5 bases from V and 0 from J, leaving 13 bases between them. Germline V gene sequence: CDR1 SGHAT, CDR2 FQNNGV. CDR3 region: CASSPGAAMNTEAFF. The DNA for the CDR3 is TGTGCCAGCAGCCCAGGGGCGGCCATGAACACTGAAGCTTTCTTT.

V and J are TRBV28 and TRBJ2-5; D gene ambiguous. This CDR3 is built from 12 residues. Per germline, CDR1 MDHEN and CDR2 SYDVKM. V was clipped by 5 bases and J by 5 bases, with 9 bases between them. DNA for the CDR3: TGTGCCAGCAGTCAAGGTTCGGAGACCCAGTACTTC. It translates to CASSQGSETQYF. The full variable domain, rest sourced from reference TRBV28 and TRBJ2-5, is DVKVTQSSRYLVKRTGEKVFLECVQDMDHENMFWYRQDPGLGLRLIYFSYDVKMKEKGDIPEGYSVSREKKERFSLILESASTNQTSMYLCASSQGSETQYFGPGTRLLVL.

The V gene is TRBV5-1, the J gene TRBJ1-1; D possibly corresponds to TRBD1 (5 bases). Germline V gene sequence: CDR1 SGHRS, CDR2 YFSETQ. The CDR3 is 12 residues long. V dropped 4 bases and J dropped 3 bases, with 7 bases sitting between them. CDR3 sequence reads: CASSDSHTEAFF. In DNA, the CDR3 is TGCGCCAGCAGCGACAGCCACACTGAAGCTTTCTTT.

The chain uses TRBV19 and TRBJ2-3; D not certain. V was shortened by 3 bases and J by 6 bases, with 7 bases between the two germline ends. The CDR3 spans 12 residues. Germline values: CDR1 LNHDA, CDR2 SQIVND (reference sequence). The CDR3 nucleotides are TGTGCCAGTAGTATGTCGCGGGATACGCAGTATTTT. As protein: CASSMSRDTQYF.

This clone was observed once. The V gene is TRBV18, the J gene TRBJ2-6; no definite D call. Germline V gene sequence: CDR1 KGHSH, CDR2 LQKENI. The CDR3 contains 14 residues. CDR3 residues: CASQASAGANVLTF. In nucleotides, the CDR3 is TGTGCAAGCCAGGCCTCAGCTGGGGCCAACGTCCTGACTTTC. The full variable domain, with the rest looked up from reference TRBV18 and TRBJ2-6, is NAGVMQNPRHLVRRRGQEARLRCSPMKGHSHVYWYRQLPEEGLKFMVYLQKENIIDESGMPKERFSAEFPKEGPSILRIQQVVRGDSAAYFCASQASAGANVLTFGAGSRLTVL.

This chain connects TRBV6-1 to TRBJ1-4; 8 bases fit TRBD1. With V trimmed by 7 bases and J by 8 bases, 9 bases remained unmatched. The germline V gene encodes CDR1 MNHNS and CDR2 SASEGT. The CDR3 is 14 residues long. This chain's CDR3 is CASTTSRDREKLFF. The CDR3 region has the DNA TGTGCCAGCACTACGTCCCGGGACAGGGAAAAACTGTTTTTT.

The gene calls are TRBV7-9 and TRBJ2-2; D gene unclear. This CDR3 is 12 amino acids long. Trimming cost V 5 bases and J 2 bases, with 3 bases left between them. Germline CDR1 SEHNR, CDR2 FQNEAQ (reference sequence). The CDR3 coding sequence is TGTGCCAGCAGCCTCAACACCGGGGAGCTGTTTTTT. This codes for CASSLNTGELFF.

This chain's CDR3 is CASSIRTDINEKLFF. DNA for the CDR3: TGTGCCAGTAGTATTCGGACGGATATTAATGAAAAACTGTTTTTT. The chain carries TRBV19 and TRBJ1-4, with D hard to call. This CDR3 region has 15 residues. Germline V gene lookup returns CDR1 LNHDA and CDR2 SQIVND (reference sequence). V was clipped by 3 bases and J by 4 bases, with 12 bases between them.

The chain combines TRBV5-1 with TRBJ1-2; 7 nucleotides match TRBD1. Losses at the gene ends were 0 bases for V and 8 bases for J; bases not matched to a gene: 4. Germline loops: CDR1 SGHRS, CDR2 YFSETQ. The length of the CDR3 is 13 residues. The CDR3, as DNA: TGCGCCAGCAGCTTGGAGGGGGCGGGAGGCTACACCTTC. The encoded protein is CASSLEGAGGYTF.

Turning to this clone: The sample contains more than one DNA sequence encoding this CDR3. The gene calls are TRBV5-4 and TRBJ2-6; D gene uncertain. The CDR3 spans 15 residues. From germline, CDR1 is SGHNT and CDR2 YYREEE (reference sequence). V was shortened by 4 bases and J by 0 bases, with 8 bases between the two germline ends. CDR3 sequence: CASSPGDSGANVLTF. The CDR3 DNA reads TGTGCCAGCAGCCCCGGTGACTCTGGGGCCAACGTCCTGACTTTC.

The chain combines TRBV4-1 with TRBJ1-2, with a tentative D call TRBD1 (5 bases). Trimming cost V 1 base and J 4 bases, with 13 bases left between them. In germline, CDR1 is MGHRA, CDR2 YSYEKL. CDR3 length: 15 amino acids. The CDR3 loop is CASSQVGGSGYGYTF. The CDR3 region has the DNA TGCGCCAGCAGCCAAGTCGGGGGGTCGGGCTATGGCTACACCTTC.